A single sample is the source of the 29 T cell receptor beta chains below, sequenced in a study of spatial heterogeneity in lung cancer. Study observations and caveats: Counts that tracked tumor mutation counts were those of expanded intratumoral alpha and beta TCRs.

As to time point: sample taken at primary tumor resection. TCRdb processed the 5' RACE reads anew with MiXCR; each CDR3 protein has one entry. The table shows about 100,000 distinct CDR3 sequences, with 3.5% to 5% occurring only once. No antigen has been identified for these receptors. The sample here was lung tumor tissue, taken at surgery. The receptors originated from a male donor with early-stage non-small cell lung cancer.

This clonotype has just a few counts. The J gene is TRBJ1-2, the V gene TRBV20-1; D ambiguous. The V gene lost 6 bases and the J gene lost 2 bases, with 7 bases spanning the gap. The germline CDR1 and CDR2 sequences are DFQATT and SNEGSKA (reference sequence). The CDR3 contains 11 residues. The CDR3 region has the DNA TGCAGTGCCGGGCCAAACTATGGCTACACCTTC. Protein: CSAGPNYGYTF.

This clonotype was detected a few times. This chain joins TRBV9 and TRBJ2-3; D is unclear. V was clipped by 3 bases and J by 2 bases, with 10 bases between them. This CDR3 has 14 residues. The germline gives CDR1 SGDLS, CDR2 YYNGEE. This CDR3 is CASSEDPFTDTQYF. The CDR3 nucleotides read TGTGCCAGCAGCGAGGACCCATTCACAGATACGCAGTATTTT.

In its sample, this clonotype was seen a few times. As DNA, the CDR3 is TGTGCCAGCAGCTCACTAGCGGGAGAGGGCTACAATGAGCAGTTCTTC. The encoded protein is CASSSLAGEGYNEQFF. V usage is TRBV6-2 or TRBV6-3 and J usage is TRBJ2-1; 11 nucleotides match TRBD2. The CDR3 has 16 amino acids. The ends lost 6 bases at V and 3 bases at J; junction bases unmatched: 7. The germline gives CDR1 MNHEY, CDR2 SVGEGT.

This clonotype was seen at least ten times. This sequence joins TRBV2 and TRBJ1-2; D gene ambiguous. From germline, CDR1 is SNHLY and CDR2 FYNNEI. This CDR3 contains 14 residues. V lost 6 bases to trimming and J lost 1 base, with 12 bases between them. The CDR3 here is CASRDHSLNYGYTF. The DNA for the CDR3 is TGTGCCAGCAGGGACCACAGTCTTAACTATGGCTACACCTTC.

This clonotype was detected ten times or more. The V and J genes are TRBV4-2 and TRBJ2-1, with D possibly being TRBD2 (5 bases). CDR3 length: 15 amino acids. V lost 4 bases, J lost 0 bases, and 10 bases lay in between. Germline V lookup: CDR1 LGHNA, CDR2 YNFKEQ. The CDR3 DNA reads TGTGCCAGCAGCCGGGGAGTCAGCTCCTACAATGAGCAGTTCTTC. As protein: CASSRGVSSYNEQFF.

At least ten counts were recorded for this clonotype. V usage is TRBV10-2 and J usage is TRBJ1-5; the D gene is possibly TRBD1 (5 bases). The V end lost 7 bases, the J end lost 0 bases, and 7 bases lay between the germline ends. This CDR3 is 13 amino acids long. Per germline, CDR1 WSHSY and CDR2 SAAADI. The CDR3 loop is CASTDSSNQPQHF. The DNA of the CDR3 is TGCGCCAGCACAGACAGTAGCAATCAGCCCCAGCATTTT.

At least ten counts were recorded for this clonotype. J is TRBJ2-3 and V is TRBV27; the D call may be TRBD1 or TRBD2 (5 bases each). The CDR3 length is 13 residues. The germline gives CDR1 MNHEY, CDR2 SMNVEV (reference sequence). V lost 3 bases, J lost 4 bases, and 8 bases lay in between. The CDR3 is CASSFGTADTQYF. CDR3 in DNA: TGTGCCAGCAGTTTTGGGACGGCAGATACGCAGTATTTT.

This clonotype was observed at least ten times. The chain has TRBV27 and TRBJ2-1; D gene unclear. Germline lookup yields CDR1 MNHEY and CDR2 SMNVEV (reference sequence). Trimming took 7 bases from V and 3 from J, leaving 16 bases between them. This CDR3 comprises 15 residues. The CDR3 region is CASKWSRTYYNEQFF. The CDR3 DNA sequence: TGTGCCAGCAAATGGAGCAGGACCTACTACAATGAGCAGTTCTTC.

This clonotype was picked up many times. The CDR3 DNA sequence: TGCGCCAGCAGTGACAGCAGCAATCAGCCCCAGCATTTT. Translating gives CASSDSSNQPQHF. The chain joins TRBV10-2 to TRBJ1-5; D gene unclear. CDR1 and CDR2 (germline): WSHSY, SAAADI. This CDR3 region has 13 residues. Trimming removed 3 bases at V and 1 base at J, with 4 bases between.

This clonotype was observed a handful of times. This CDR3 is CASSLWDRGYEKLFF. CDR3 DNA sequence: TGTGCCAGCAGCTTGTGGGACAGGGGCTATGAAAAACTGTTTTTT. V gene TRBV5-5 combines with J gene TRBJ1-4; 10 positions match TRBD1. V lost 1 base, J lost 6 bases, and 3 bases stayed unmatched. CDR1 and CDR2 (germline): SGHKS, YYEKEE (reference sequence). The CDR3 totals 15 residues.

This rearrangement joins TRBV12-3 or TRBV12-4 to TRBJ1-1; D ambiguous. The CDR3 consists of 15 residues. V shed 6 bases and J shed 5 bases, with 19 bases lying between them. CDR3 in amino acids: CASSPVYRVGTEAFF. CDR3 nucleotide sequence: TGTGCCAGCAGCCCCGTGTACCGAGTTGGGACTGAAGCTTTCTTT.

This clonotype was observed a handful of times. The J gene is TRBJ1-2, the V gene TRBV18; 7 bases agree with TRBD1. CDR1 is KGHSH, CDR2 LQKENI, per germline. With 2 bases clipped from V and 5 bases from J, the junction kept 14 bases outside the gene matches. This CDR3 contains 17 residues. CDR3 nucleotides: TGTGCCAGCTCACCATCGGCAGGGGGATTTGGGTTTTATGGCTACACCTTC. Protein product: CASSPSAGGFGFYGYTF.

This chain uses TRBV3-1 with TRBJ2-3; 8 nucleotides match TRBD2. From germline, CDR1 is LGHDT and CDR2 YNNKEL (reference sequence). The CDR3 contains 14 residues. Unmatched junction bases numbered 5, after V lost 4 bases and J lost 5 bases. The CDR3 sequence is CASSRAGVGDTQYF. For the CDR3, the DNA is TGTGCCAGCAGCCGAGCGGGAGTCGGAGATACGCAGTATTTT.

This clonotype was counted between two and nine times. The rearrangement links TRBV19 to TRBJ1-5, with 9 bases lining up with TRBD1. CDR3 length: 13 amino acids. The trim removed 10 bases at V and 2 bases at J, leaving 3 bases unmatched. Germline CDR1 and CDR2: LNHDA and SQIVND (reference sequence). CDR3 bases: TGTGCCACCCGGGACAGGGGCAATCAGCCCCAGCATTTT. This translates into CATRDRGNQPQHF.

The chain has TRBV7-9 and TRBJ2-7; weak D call: TRBD2 (7 bases). The germline V and J ends were trimmed by 5 bases and 4 bases, with 15 bases remaining between them. Per the germline V gene, CDR1 is SEHNR and CDR2 is FQNEAQ (reference sequence). CDR3 size: 14 residues. CDR3 DNA: TGTGCCAGCAGCCCAAGGGGGGGCTTATACGAGCAGTACTTC. Its translation is CASSPRGGLYEQYF.

A note on this clonotype: A much bigger clone sits one base away, suggesting this may be a read error. V gene TRBV3-1 combines with J gene TRBJ2-3, with TRBD2 matching 7 bases. J was trimmed by 5 bases and V by 3 bases; bases with no gene match: 11. Germline V lookup: CDR1 LGHDT, CDR2 YNNKEL (reference sequence). This CDR3 spans 16 amino acids. The CDR3 bases are TGTGCCAGCAGCCATATTGCGGCGGGAGTGGGAGATACGCAGTATTTT. Protein product: CASSHIAAGVGDTQYF.

This clonotype occurred many times. The chain joins TRBV2 to TRBJ1-1; D perhaps matches TRBD1 (6 bases). Per the germline V gene, CDR1 is SNHLY and CDR2 is FYNNEI. The CDR3 runs 13 residues. V was trimmed by 2 bases and J by 5 bases, leaving 9 bases between them. CDR3 DNA: TGTGCCAGCAGTGAAAGGGGGAGGACTGAAGCTTTCTTT. This gives the protein CASSERGRTEAFF.

This clonotype occurred many times. The chain recombines TRBV10-3 with TRBJ2-3; D gene uncertain. Germline V gene sequence: CDR1 ENHRY, CDR2 SYGVKD. The CDR3 totals 12 residues. V was shortened by 4 bases and J by 3 bases, with 5 bases between the two germline ends. The CDR3 protein is CAISVGTDTQYF. CDR3 coding DNA: TGTGCCATCAGTGTAGGGACAGATACGCAGTATTTT.

This clonotype appeared many times. The chain uses TRBV2 and TRBJ2-5, with 8 bases fitting TRBD1. CDR1 and CDR2 from the germline V gene are SNHLY and FYNNEI. Germline trimming cut 3 bases from V and 4 bases from J; bases unmatched to any gene: 4. The CDR3 has 14 residues. CDR3 coding DNA: TGTGCCAGCAGTGACGGACAGGGAGGAGAGACCCAGTACTTC. It translates to CASSDGQGGETQYF.

J is TRBJ2-3 and V is TRBV20-1; D is ambiguous. The germline V gene has CDR1 DFQATT and CDR2 SNEGSKA (reference sequence). The CDR3 is 11 residues long. V shed 6 bases and J shed 0 bases, with 4 bases lying between them. The CDR3 is CSAKSTDTQYF. CDR3 in DNA: TGCAGTGCCAAGAGCACAGATACGCAGTATTTT.

This clonotype appeared many times. The V gene is TRBV20-1, the J gene TRBJ1-2; 7 positions agree with TRBD1. J gave up 5 bases and V 3 bases, and 9 bases lay outside the gene matches. The germline V gene encodes CDR1 DFQATT and CDR2 SNEGSKA (reference sequence). The CDR3 runs to 14 residues. Written as DNA, the CDR3 is TGCAGTGCTAGTACGGGACAGTCCCTGTATGGCTACACCTTC. Amino acid sequence: CSASTGQSLYGYTF.

The table lists this clonotype with many counts. The rearrangement uses TRBV29-1 and TRBJ1-2; D is uncertain. The CDR3 consists of 13 residues. The V gene lost 3 bases and the J gene lost 7 bases, with 15 bases spanning the gap. Germline V lookup: CDR1 SQVTM, CDR2 ANQGSEA. The CDR3 sequence is CSVETLAVGGYTF. In DNA, the CDR3 is TGCAGCGTTGAGACCTTGGCCGTGGGTGGCTACACCTTC.

This clonotype was counted at least ten times. The chain recombines TRBV10-3 with TRBJ2-1; TRBD2 agrees at 8 bases. V lost 7 bases, J lost 9 bases, and 8 bases stayed unmatched. The CDR3 runs 13 residues. Germline CDR1 reads ENHRY; CDR2 reads SYGVKD. The CDR3 region has the DNA TGTGCCATCAAGGAACGGGAGGGCTTTGAGCAGTTCTTC. Protein sequence: CAIKEREGFEQFF.

The table lists this clonotype with many counts. This chain uses TRBV11-2 with TRBJ2-1; no clear D. The CDR3 consists of 15 residues. V was trimmed by 3 bases and J by 7 bases, leaving 16 bases between them. Germline values: CDR1 SGHAT, CDR2 FQNNGV. The CDR3 nucleotides read TGTGCCAGCAGCTTTTTAGCTTTACCCCCAAATGAGCAGTTCTTC. Translating it yields CASSFLALPPNEQFF.

The chain couples TRBV7-9 to TRBJ2-7; D may be TRBD2 (6 bases). Germline V gene data show CDR1 as SEHNR and CDR2 as FQNEAQ (reference sequence). Trimming removed 5 bases from V and 5 bases from J, with 19 bases in between. The CDR3 length is 15 residues. CDR3 DNA sequence: TGTGCCAGCAGCACAGGAGGGCCGAGGTTCCACGAGCAGTACTTC. Translated: CASSTGGPRFHEQYF.

This clonotype has a count of ten or more. CDR3 nucleotides: TGCAGTGCTGGAAAGCGCCTCTCCTACAATGAGCAGTTCTTC. Translating gives CSAGKRLSYNEQFF. The chain recombines TRBV20-1 with TRBJ2-1, with D uncertain. Germline V gives CDR1 DFQATT, CDR2 SNEGSKA (reference sequence). Trimming cost V 5 bases and J 0 bases, with 11 bases left between them. CDR3 length equals 14 residues.

This clonotype was seen repeatedly, ten times or more. V gene TRBV6-7 combines with J gene TRBJ2-2; 12 bases map to TRBD2. TRBV6-7 is an ORF, with its function uncertain. The CDR3 length is 17 residues. Trimming removed 7 bases from V and 8 bases from J; junction bases left unmatched: 14. CDR3 nucleotides: TGTGCCAGCAACCCAAACCGACTAGCGGGAGTAGGGGGGGAGCTGTTTTTT. This gives the protein CASNPNRLAGVGGELFF.

This clonotype was counted at least ten times. This sequence joins TRBV5-4 and TRBJ2-6; D is tentatively TRBD1 or TRBD2 (5 bases each). The germline V gene encodes CDR1 SGHNT and CDR2 YYREEE (reference sequence). V was cut by 5 bases and J by 0 bases, with 18 bases left in between. This CDR3 region has 18 residues. This chain's CDR3 is CASSLPWDVFSGANVLTF. The CDR3, as DNA: TGTGCCAGCAGTTTGCCCTGGGACGTCTTCTCTGGGGCCAACGTCCTGACTTTC.

This clonotype was seen at least ten times. The chain joins TRBV5-6 to TRBJ2-3, with a weak D call TRBD2 (5 bases). Between the trimmed V and J ends, which lost 5 bases and 2 bases, there was a span of 9 bases. CDR3 length equals 13 residues. Germline lookup yields CDR1 SGHDT and CDR2 YYEEEE. CDR3 DNA sequence: TGTGCCAGCAGACGGGGTTACACAGATACGCAGTATTTT. It specifies CASRRGYTDTQYF.